The 24 T cell receptor beta chains below come from one sample, sequenced in a study of blood T cell repertoires in COVID-19. TCRdb keeps only in-frame clones here, not all; method: immunoSEQ multiplex PCR. The table has about 160,000 clones, 85% to 95% seen once; the top ten hold about 5%. Sequences were obtained from peripheral blood. The receptors come from a woman aged 45-59 years with acute or convalescent COVID-19.

There are a few counts of this clone. The chain uses TRBV5-7 and TRBJ2-1; 7 bases line up with TRBD2. TRBV5-7 is recorded as an ORF, its role being uncertain. CDR3 length: 19 amino acids. J was trimmed by 8 bases and V by 0 bases; bases with no gene match: 20. Written as DNA, the CDR3 is TGTGCCAGCAGCTTGGGCCCCGGGGAGCGGGATAGGAGTTGGTATGAGCAGTTCTTC. Its protein product is CASSLGPGERDRSWYEQFF.

This clone was found a few times. This CDR3 is also generated by other DNA sequences in the sample. The chain combines TRBV7-9 with TRBJ1-5; 7 bases are a match to TRBD1. The CDR3 has 14 residues. Germline V gene sequence: CDR1 SEHNR, CDR2 FQNEAQ (reference sequence). After removal of 4 bases from V and 3 bases from J, the junction contained 3 bases not matched to a gene. CDR3 DNA: TGTGCCAGCAGCTCGACAGGGTCCAATCAGCCCCAGCATTTT. Translation: CASSSTGSNQPQHF.

This chain connects TRBV28 to TRBJ1-1, with a tentative D call TRBD1 (5 bases). This CDR3 contains 12 residues. Germline assignment: CDR1 MDHEN and CDR2 SYDVKM. Trimming cost V 9 bases and J 8 bases, with 16 bases left between them. The CDR3 DNA follows: TGTGCCAGTCAGTTCCGATCAGGGGAAGCTTTCTTT. The encoded protein is CASQFRSGEAFF.

The CDR3 loop reads CASSRSGVSYNEQFF. The DNA of the CDR3 is TGTGCCAGCAGCCGTAGCGGGGTCTCCTACAATGAGCAGTTCTTC. This sequence joins TRBV7-8 and TRBJ2-1, with 8 bases that match TRBD2. This CDR3 is built from 15 residues. From germline, CDR1 is SGHVS and CDR2 FQNEAQ. V lost 5 bases, J lost 0 bases, and 3 bases stayed unmatched.

The chain employs TRBV2 and TRBJ1-5; TRBD1 agrees at 10 bases. Germline CDR1 and CDR2: SNHLY and FYNNEI. CDR3 length: 15 residues. V was pared by 6 bases and J by 7 bases, with 9 bases of the junction left unmatched. Here the CDR3 reads CASSLDRGQGQPQHF. The CDR3 DNA sequence: TGTGCCAGCAGCCTTGACAGGGGGCAAGGGCAGCCCCAGCATTTT.

The chain links TRBV18 to TRBJ2-1; 11 nucleotides agree with TRBD2. Trimming took 3 bases from V and 7 from J; bases not matched to a gene: 2. Germline CDR1 reads KGHSH; CDR2 reads LQKENI. The CDR3 contains 14 residues. CDR3 bases: TGTGCCAGCTCACCCGGGACTAGCGGTAATGAGCAGTTCTTC. It yields the protein CASSPGTSGNEQFF. Full variable domain (remainder filled in from reference TRBV18 and TRBJ2-1): NAGVMQNPRHLVRRRGQEARLRCSPMKGHSHVYWYRQLPEEGLKFMVYLQKENIIDESGMPKERFSAEFPKEGPSILRIQQVVRGDSAAYFCASSPGTSGNEQFFGPGTRLTVL.

Note on this clone: The same CDR3 is also encoded by other DNA sequences in this sample. The chain couples TRBV6-5 to TRBJ1-1; a weak D match, TRBD1 (5 bases). From germline, CDR1 is MNHEY and CDR2 SVGAGI. The germline V and J ends were trimmed by 2 bases and 4 bases, with 8 bases remaining between them. This CDR3 spans 13 amino acids. The DNA of the CDR3 is TGTGCCAGCAGTTACCAGGGTAGCACTGAAGCTTTCTTT. Translation: CASSYQGSTEAFF.

The chain couples TRBV19 to TRBJ2-1, with 7 bases aligning to TRBD2. Germline lookup yields CDR1 LNHDA and CDR2 SQIVND (reference sequence). The CDR3 is 14 amino acids. Trimming cost V 4 bases and J 14 bases; bases outside gene matches: 14. DNA for the CDR3: TGTGCCAGTAGTAGTTCTAGCGGTTCCACAAGGAAGTTCTTC. It is translated as CASSSSSGSTRKFF. Using reference TRBV19 and TRBJ2-1 for the parts outside the CDR3, the full variable domain is DGGITQSPKYLFRKEGQNVTLSCEQNLNHDAMYWYRQDPGQGLRLIYYSQIVNDFQKGDIAEGYSVSREKKESFPLTVTSAQKNPTAFYLCASSSSSGSTRKFFGPGTRLTVL.

V usage is TRBV6-5 and J usage is TRBJ2-4, with 8 bases identical to TRBD1. CDR3 length equals 14 residues. CDR1 and CDR2 (germline): MNHEY, SVGAGI. With V trimmed by 0 bases and J by 6 bases, 1 base remained unmatched. The CDR3 loop is CASSYSDRGNIQYF. The CDR3 nucleotides are TGTGCCAGCAGTTACTCAGACAGGGGAAACATTCAGTACTTC.

The rearrangement joins TRBV7-9 to TRBJ2-7, with D unclear. Germline assignment: CDR1 SEHNR and CDR2 FQNEAQ (reference sequence). The CDR3 has 13 residues. V lost 7 bases to trimming and J lost 5 bases, with 15 bases between them. The CDR3 DNA reads TGTGCCAGCACCCAGTCCCCGAACGACGAGCAGTACTTC. Translated: CASTQSPNDEQYF.

Many counts were recorded for this clone. The chain recombines TRBV11-2 with TRBJ1-1, with 10 bases that match TRBD1. The CDR3 extends over 16 amino acids. Germline assignment: CDR1 SGHAT and CDR2 FQNNGV. Trimming at V came to 5 bases and at J to 5 bases, leaving 11 bases not matched to a gene. CDR3 bases: TGTGCCAGCAGCCGACCGGGACAGGGGAGAAGGACTGAAGCTTTCTTT. It codes for CASSRPGQGRRTEAFF.

This sequence joins TRBV7-8 and TRBJ2-2; 8 positions agree with TRBD1. Trimming at V came to 5 bases and at J to 6 bases, leaving 2 bases not matched to a gene. The CDR3 loop spans 13 amino acids. Germline lookup yields CDR1 SGHVS and CDR2 FQNEAQ. Written as DNA, the CDR3 is TGTGCCAGCAGCCTGGACAGGGCCGGGGAGCTGTTTTTT. It translates to CASSLDRAGELFF.

This rearrangement joins TRBV28 to TRBJ2-1; D perhaps matches TRBD1 (7 bases). This CDR3 contains 14 residues. V gave up 6 bases and J gave up 6 bases, with 15 bases separating them. Germline CDR1 is MDHEN and CDR2 is SYDVKM. The CDR3 region is CASRNRGLFNEQFF. DNA of the CDR3: TGTGCCAGCAGGAACAGGGGACTCTTCAATGAGCAGTTCTTC.

The chain joins TRBV2 to TRBJ2-1, with unresolved D. The germline CDR1 and CDR2 sequences are SNHLY and FYNNEI. V was cut by 7 bases and J by 7 bases, with 17 bases left in between. The CDR3 spans 14 residues. In DNA, the CDR3 is TGTGCCAGCACCCTCGTACGACTTCCTAATGAGCAGTTCTTC. Its protein is CASTLVRLPNEQFF.

This chain uses TRBV19 with TRBJ1-5, with a weak D call TRBD1 (6 bases). The length of the CDR3 is 12 residues. Germline V lookup: CDR1 LNHDA, CDR2 SQIVND (reference sequence). The CDR3 loop is CASSGGHQPQHF. CDR3 DNA: TGTGCTTCATCTGGGGGCCATCAGCCCCAGCATTTT.

The genes are TRBV4-1 and TRBJ2-7; 8 positions agree with TRBD1. This CDR3 contains 15 residues. Germline V CDR1 and CDR2: MGHRA, YSYEKL. V lost 5 bases, J lost 2 bases, and 8 bases stayed unmatched. The CDR3 nucleotides read TGCGCCAGCAGCTACCAAGGACAGGGAGCCTACGAGCAGTACTTC. Its translation: CASSYQGQGAYEQYF.

V gene TRBV4-1 combines with J gene TRBJ1-2; no definite D call. CDR1 and CDR2 from the germline V gene are MGHRA and YSYEKL. The CDR3 loop spans 16 amino acids. Trimming removed 1 base at V and 6 bases at J, with 18 bases between. The CDR3 nucleotides are TGCGCCAGCAGCCAAGTTTCGGGAATAGAGGTAGATGGCTACACCTTC. Translating gives CASSQVSGIEVDGYTF.

The chain combines TRBV27 with TRBJ2-7; a possible D gene is TRBD1 (5 bases). The V gene lost 3 bases and the J gene lost 3 bases, with 18 bases spanning the gap. The CDR3 has 16 residues. Germline V gives CDR1 MNHEY, CDR2 SMNVEV (reference sequence). The CDR3 here is CASSFSAGQKDYEQYF. In nucleotides, the CDR3 is TGTGCCAGCAGTTTCTCGGCAGGGCAAAAGGACTACGAGCAGTACTTC.

The chain links TRBV5-4 to TRBJ2-7, with 8 positions matching TRBD1. The ends lost 3 bases at V and 4 bases at J; junction bases unmatched: 9. Germline CDR1 is SGHNT and CDR2 is YYREEE (reference sequence). The CDR3 has 15 residues. The CDR3, as DNA: TGTGCCAGCAGCTCATCCCGGGACAGGTTGTACGAGCAGTACTTC. This encodes CASSSSRDRLYEQYF.

The chain is built from TRBV27 and TRBJ1-1; TRBD1 is a possible D gene (6 bases). Germline V lookup: CDR1 MNHEY, CDR2 SMNVEV (reference sequence). CDR3 length: 13 residues. Trimming pared 7 bases from V and 5 bases from J, leaving 14 bases between. This CDR3 reads CASKIGRGTEAFF. For the CDR3, the DNA is TGTGCCAGCAAAATAGGAAGGGGGACTGAAGCTTTCTTT.

V gene TRBV7-8 combines with J gene TRBJ2-7; maybe TRBD1 (5 bases). V gave up 3 bases and J gave up 4 bases, with 19 bases separating them. The CDR3 is made up of 16 amino acids. CDR1 is SGHVS, CDR2 FQNEAQ, per germline. The CDR3 spells CASSFGYTQGQYEQYF. The CDR3 DNA follows: TGTGCCAGCAGCTTTGGTTATACCCAGGGTCAATACGAGCAGTACTTC.

This chain uses TRBV18 with TRBJ1-1; 8 bases are a match to TRBD1. The CDR3 covers 13 residues. V was pared by 5 bases and J by 6 bases, with 5 bases of the junction left unmatched. The germline V gene has CDR1 KGHSH and CDR2 LQKENI. CDR3 protein: CASSVDRVSEAFF. The DNA for the CDR3 is TGTGCCAGCTCAGTGGACAGGGTGTCTGAAGCTTTCTTT.

The chain recombines TRBV7-9 with TRBJ1-2, with D tentatively TRBD1 (6 bases). The germline V gene has CDR1 SEHNR and CDR2 FQNEAQ (reference sequence). The CDR3 loop spans 14 amino acids. V was trimmed by 5 bases and J by 6 bases, leaving 16 bases between them. This chain's CDR3 is CASSTEQGRNGYTF. CDR3 coding DNA: TGTGCCAGCAGCACCGAACAGGGTCGGAATGGCTACACCTTC.

The J gene is TRBJ1-5, the V gene TRBV19, with a possible D match to TRBD1 (6 bases). The germline CDR1 and CDR2 sequences are LNHDA and SQIVND (reference sequence). V lost 7 bases and J 5 bases, leaving 21 bases between the germline ends. The CDR3 is 16 residues long. In nucleotides, the CDR3 is TGTGCCAGTACCGAGGGGGGGTGGAAGTGGGATCAGCCCCAGCATTTT. It translates to CASTEGGWKWDQPQHF. Supplemented by reference TRBV19 and TRBJ1-5, the full variable domain reads DGGITQSPKYLFRKEGQNVTLSCEQNLNHDAMYWYRQDPGQGLRLIYYSQIVNDFQKGDIAEGYSVSREKKESFPLTVTSAQKNPTAFYLCASTEGGWKWDQPQHFGDGTRLSIL.